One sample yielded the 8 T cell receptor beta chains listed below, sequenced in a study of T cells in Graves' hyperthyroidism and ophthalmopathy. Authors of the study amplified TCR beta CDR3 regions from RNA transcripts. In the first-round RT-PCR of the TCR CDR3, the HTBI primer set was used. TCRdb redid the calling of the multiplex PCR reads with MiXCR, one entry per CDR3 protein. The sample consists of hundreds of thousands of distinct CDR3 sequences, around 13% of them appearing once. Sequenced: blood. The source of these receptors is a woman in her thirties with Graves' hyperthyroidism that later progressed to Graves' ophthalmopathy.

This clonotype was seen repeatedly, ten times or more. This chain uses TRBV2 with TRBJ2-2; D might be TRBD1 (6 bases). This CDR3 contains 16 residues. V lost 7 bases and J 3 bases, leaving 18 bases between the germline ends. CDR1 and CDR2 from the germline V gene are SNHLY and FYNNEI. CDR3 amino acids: CASIRDKVLHTGELFF. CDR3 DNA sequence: TGTGCCAGCATCAGGGACAAGGTTCTCCACACCGGGGAGCTGTTTTTT.

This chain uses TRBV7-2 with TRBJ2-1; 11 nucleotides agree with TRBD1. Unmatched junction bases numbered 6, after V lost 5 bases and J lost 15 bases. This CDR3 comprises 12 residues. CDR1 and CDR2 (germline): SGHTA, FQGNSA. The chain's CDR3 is CASSGSGTGGFF. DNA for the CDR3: TGTGCCAGCAGCGGGAGTGGGACAGGGGGGTTCTTC.

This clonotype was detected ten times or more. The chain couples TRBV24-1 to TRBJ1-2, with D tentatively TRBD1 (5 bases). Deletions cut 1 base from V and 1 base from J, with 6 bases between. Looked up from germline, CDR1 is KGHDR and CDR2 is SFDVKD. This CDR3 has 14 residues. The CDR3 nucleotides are TGTGCCACCAGTGATTTCGACAGTAACTATGGCTACACCTTC. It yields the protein CATSDFDSNYGYTF.

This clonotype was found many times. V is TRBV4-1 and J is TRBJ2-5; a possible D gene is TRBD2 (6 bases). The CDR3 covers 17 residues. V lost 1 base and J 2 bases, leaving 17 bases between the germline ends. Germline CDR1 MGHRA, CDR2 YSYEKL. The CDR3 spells CASSQVATGSEQETQYF. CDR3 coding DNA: TGCGCCAGCAGCCAAGTAGCTACCGGGAGCGAACAAGAGACCCAGTACTTC.

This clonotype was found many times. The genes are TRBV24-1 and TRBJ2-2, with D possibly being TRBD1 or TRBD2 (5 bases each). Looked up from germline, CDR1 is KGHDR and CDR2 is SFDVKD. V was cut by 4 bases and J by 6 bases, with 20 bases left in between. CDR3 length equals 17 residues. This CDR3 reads CATSDGDGSSGPGELFF. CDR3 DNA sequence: TGTGCCACCAGTGACGGGGACGGCTCATCGGGCCCCGGGGAGCTGTTTTTT.

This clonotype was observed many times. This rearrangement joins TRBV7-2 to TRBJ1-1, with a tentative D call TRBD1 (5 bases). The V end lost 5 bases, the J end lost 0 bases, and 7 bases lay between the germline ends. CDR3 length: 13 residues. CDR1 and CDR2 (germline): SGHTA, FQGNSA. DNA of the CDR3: TGTGCCAGCAGCCGGGACCTGAACACTGAAGCTTTCTTT. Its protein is CASSRDLNTEAFF.

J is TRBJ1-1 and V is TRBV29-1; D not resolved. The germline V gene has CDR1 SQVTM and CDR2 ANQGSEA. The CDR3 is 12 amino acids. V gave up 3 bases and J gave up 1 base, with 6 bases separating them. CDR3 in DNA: TGCAGCGTTGAGGAGAGGAACACTGAAGCTTTCTTT. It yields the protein CSVEERNTEAFF.

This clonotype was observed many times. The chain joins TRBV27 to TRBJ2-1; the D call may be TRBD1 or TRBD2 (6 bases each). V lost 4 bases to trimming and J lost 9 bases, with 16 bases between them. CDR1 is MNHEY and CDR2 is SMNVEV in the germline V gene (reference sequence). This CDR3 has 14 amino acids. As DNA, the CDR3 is TGTGCCAGCAGTTCCCGGGGGCCCGAGGGTGAGCAGTTCTTC. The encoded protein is CASSSRGPEGEQFF.